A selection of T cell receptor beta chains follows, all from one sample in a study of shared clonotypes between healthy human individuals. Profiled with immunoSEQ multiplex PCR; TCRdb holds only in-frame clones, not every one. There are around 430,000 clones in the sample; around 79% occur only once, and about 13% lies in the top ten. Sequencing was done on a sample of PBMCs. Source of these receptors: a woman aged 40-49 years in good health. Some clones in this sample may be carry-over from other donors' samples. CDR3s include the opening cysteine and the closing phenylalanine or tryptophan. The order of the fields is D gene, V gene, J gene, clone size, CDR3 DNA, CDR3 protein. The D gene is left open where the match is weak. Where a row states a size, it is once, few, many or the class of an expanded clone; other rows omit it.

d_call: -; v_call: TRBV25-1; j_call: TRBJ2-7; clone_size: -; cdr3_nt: TGTGCCAGTACTACAGATTCCTACGAGCAGTACTTC; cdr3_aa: CASTTDSYEQYF
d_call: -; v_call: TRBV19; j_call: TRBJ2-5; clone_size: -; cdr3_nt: TGTGCCAGTAGTGGGAGTCAAGAGACCCAGTACTTC; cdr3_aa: CASSGSQETQYF
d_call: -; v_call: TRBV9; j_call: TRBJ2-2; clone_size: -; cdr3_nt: TGTGCCAGCAGCGTAGGAATCCAGGAAACGAACACCGGGGAGCTGTTTTTT; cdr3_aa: CASSVGIQETNTGELFF
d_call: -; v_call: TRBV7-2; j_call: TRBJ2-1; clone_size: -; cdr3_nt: TGTGCCAGCAGCTTTCGGGGGCCCTACAATGAGCAGTTCTTC; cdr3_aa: CASSFRGPYNEQFF
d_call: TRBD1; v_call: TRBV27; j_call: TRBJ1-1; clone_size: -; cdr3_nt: TGTGCCAGCAGTTTTGTGGACAGGGGAACTGAAGCTTTCTTT; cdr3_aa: CASSFVDRGTEAFF
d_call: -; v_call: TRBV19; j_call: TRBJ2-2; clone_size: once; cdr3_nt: TGTGCCAGTAGTAGAGGGGGGAGGTCTAGGACCGGGGAGCTGTTTTTT; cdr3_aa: CASSRGGRSRTGELFF
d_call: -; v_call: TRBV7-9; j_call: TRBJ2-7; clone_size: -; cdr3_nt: TGTGCCAGCAGCTATTTACAGGGAGGCGAGCAGTACTTC; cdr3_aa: CASSYLQGGEQYF
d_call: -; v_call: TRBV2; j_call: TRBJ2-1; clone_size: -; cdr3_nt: TGTGCCAGCTGGTTTTGGAGTCAGGGTGAGCAGTTCTTC; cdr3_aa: CASWFWSQGEQFF
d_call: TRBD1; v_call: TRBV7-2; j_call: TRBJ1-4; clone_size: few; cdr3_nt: TGTGCCAGCAGCCCAGGGGGCGCGAATGAAAAACTGTTTTTT; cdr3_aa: CASSPGGANEKLFF
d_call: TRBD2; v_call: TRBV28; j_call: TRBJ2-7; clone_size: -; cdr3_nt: TGTGCCAGCCGGCCCGGACTAGCGGGACACGAGCAGTACTTC; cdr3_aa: CASRPGLAGHEQYF
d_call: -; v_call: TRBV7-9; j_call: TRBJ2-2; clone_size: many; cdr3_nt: TGTGCCAGCAGGGCGATGGAGACCGGGGAGCTGTTTTTT; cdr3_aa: CASRAMETGELFF
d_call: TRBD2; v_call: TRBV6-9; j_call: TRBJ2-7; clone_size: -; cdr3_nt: TGTGCCAGCAGTTCCGGTCGGACTAGCGGAGATACCTACGAGCAGTACTTC; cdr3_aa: CASSSGRTSGDTYEQYF
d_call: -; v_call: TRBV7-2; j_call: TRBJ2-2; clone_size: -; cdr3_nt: TGTGCCAGCTTAGGACCGGAAGGGGGGTCGAACACCGGGGAGCTGTTTTTT; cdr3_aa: CASLGPEGGSNTGELFF
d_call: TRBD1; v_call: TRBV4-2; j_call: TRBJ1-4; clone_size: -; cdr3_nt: TGTGCCAGCAGCCAGGAAAAGACAGGGCCCGAAAAACTGTTTTTT; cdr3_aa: CASSQEKTGPEKLFF
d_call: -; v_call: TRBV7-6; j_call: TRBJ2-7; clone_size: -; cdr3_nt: TGTGCCAGCAGCTTAAGACGGACTACATTTTACGAGCAGTACTTC; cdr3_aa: CASSLRRTTFYEQYF
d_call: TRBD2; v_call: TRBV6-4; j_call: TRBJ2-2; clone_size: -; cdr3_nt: TGTGCCAGCTCTCCGTTAGCGGGGCACAACACCGGGGAGCTGTTTTTT; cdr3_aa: CASSPLAGHNTGELFF
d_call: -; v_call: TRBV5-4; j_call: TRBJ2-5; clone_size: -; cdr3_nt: TGTGCCAGCAGGGACAAGAATTCAGGAGTCGGGGAGACCCAGTACTTC; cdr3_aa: CASRDKNSGVGETQYF
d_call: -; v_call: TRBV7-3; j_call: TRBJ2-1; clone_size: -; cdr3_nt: TGTGCCAGCAGCTCGGGCTCTGGGGGACGAGGAAACAATGAGCAGTTCTTC; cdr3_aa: CASSSGSGGRGNNEQFF
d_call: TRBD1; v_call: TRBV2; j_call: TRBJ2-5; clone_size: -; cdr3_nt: TGTGCCAGTTCCGGGACAGGGGTTGAGACCCAGTACTTC; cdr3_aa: CASSGTGVETQYF
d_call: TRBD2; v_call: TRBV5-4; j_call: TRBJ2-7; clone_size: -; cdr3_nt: TGTGCCAGCACCGCGGGACTAGCGGGCATCTACGAGCAGTACTTC; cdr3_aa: CASTAGLAGIYEQYF
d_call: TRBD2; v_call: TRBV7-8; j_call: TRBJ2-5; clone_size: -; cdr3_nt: TGTGCCAGCAGCGCCGGGAGGGCCCTTGGGGAGACCCAGTACTTC; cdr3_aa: CASSAGRALGETQYF
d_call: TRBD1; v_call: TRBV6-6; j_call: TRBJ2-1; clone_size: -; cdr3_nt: TGTGCCAGCAGTTACTTTGGGAGGGACAGGGGGTTCTTC; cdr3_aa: CASSYFGRDRGFF
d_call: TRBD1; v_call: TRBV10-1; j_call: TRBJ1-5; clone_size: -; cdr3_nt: TGCGCCAGTAGCGGACAGGGGAGCAATCAGCCCCAGCATTTT; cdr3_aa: CASSGQGSNQPQHF
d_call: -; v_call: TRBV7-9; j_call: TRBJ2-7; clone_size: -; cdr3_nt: TGTGCCAGCAGCTTCGGACCAACAGGGTCCTACGAGCAGTACTTC; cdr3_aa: CASSFGPTGSYEQYF
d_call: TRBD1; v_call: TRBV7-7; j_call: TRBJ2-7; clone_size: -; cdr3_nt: TGTGCCAGCAGTTGGGACAGGGTGAGCGAGCAGTACTTC; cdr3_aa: CASSWDRVSEQYF
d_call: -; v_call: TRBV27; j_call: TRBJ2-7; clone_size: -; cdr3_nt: TGTGCCAGCAGTTCCCTTACCGGGACGTATACCTACGAGCAGTACTTC; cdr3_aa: CASSSLTGTYTYEQYF
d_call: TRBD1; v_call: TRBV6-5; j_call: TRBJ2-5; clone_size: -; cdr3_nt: TGTGCCAGCACCCAAACAGGGGGTGGTGAGACCCAGTACTTC; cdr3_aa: CASTQTGGGETQYF
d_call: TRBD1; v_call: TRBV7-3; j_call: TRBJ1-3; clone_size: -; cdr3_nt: TGTGCCAGCAGCGCCCGACAGGGGGCTCTCTCTGGAAACACCATATATTTT; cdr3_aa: CASSARQGALSGNTIYF
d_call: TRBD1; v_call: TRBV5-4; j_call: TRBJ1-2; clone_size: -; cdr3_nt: TGTGCCAGCAGCTTGCGACAGGGGAACTATGGCTACACCTTC; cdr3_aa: CASSLRQGNYGYTF
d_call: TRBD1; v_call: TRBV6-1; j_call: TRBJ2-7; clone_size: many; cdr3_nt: TGTGCCAGCAGTGCCGGACAGGGATTATACGAGCAGTACTTC; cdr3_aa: CASSAGQGLYEQYF
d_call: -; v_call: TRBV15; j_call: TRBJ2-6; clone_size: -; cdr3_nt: TGTGCCACCAGCAGAGGCAGGGTATCTGGGGCCAACGTCCTGACTTTC; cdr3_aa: CATSRGRVSGANVLTF
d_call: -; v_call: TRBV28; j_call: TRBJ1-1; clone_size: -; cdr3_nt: TGTGCCAGCAGTTCGTTAGGCGGGATGAACACTGAAGCTTTCTTT; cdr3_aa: CASSSLGGMNTEAFF
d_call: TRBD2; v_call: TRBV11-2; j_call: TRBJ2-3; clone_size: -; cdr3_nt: TGTGCCAGCACCTTCGCTAGCGGGGAGACGGATACGCAGTATTTT; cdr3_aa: CASTFASGETDTQYF
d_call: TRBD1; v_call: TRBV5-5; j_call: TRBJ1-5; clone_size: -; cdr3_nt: TGTGCCAGCAGCCAAGATGAGGGGGCTCATCAGCCCCAGCATTTT; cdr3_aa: CASSQDEGAHQPQHF
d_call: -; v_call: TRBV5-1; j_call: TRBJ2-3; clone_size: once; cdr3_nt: TGCGCCAGCAGCTTAGGGGGGATAGTAGATACGCAGTATTTT; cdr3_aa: CASSLGGIVDTQYF
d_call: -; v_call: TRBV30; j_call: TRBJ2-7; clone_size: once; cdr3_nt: TGTGCCTGGAAACCCCCGGCCGTGCAGTACTTC; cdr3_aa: CAWKPPAVQYF
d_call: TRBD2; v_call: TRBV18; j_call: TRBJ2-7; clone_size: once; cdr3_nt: TGTGCCAGCTCACCACCGACTAGCGGGACCGAGCAGTACTTC; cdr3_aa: CASSPPTSGTEQYF
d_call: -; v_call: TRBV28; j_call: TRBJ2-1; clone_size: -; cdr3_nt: TGTGCCAGCAGTCTCACGGTCCTGGAGGGTTATGCGGGACTGTCAGGGAATGAGCAGTTCTTC; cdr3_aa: CASSLTVLEGYAGLSGNEQFF
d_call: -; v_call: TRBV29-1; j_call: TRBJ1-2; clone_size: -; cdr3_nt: TGCAGCTTCTTCGATCAGGGGTCTAACTATGGCTACACCTTC; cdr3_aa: CSFFDQGSNYGYTF
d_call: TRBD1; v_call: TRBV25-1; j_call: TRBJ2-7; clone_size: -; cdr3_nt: TGTGCCAGCAGAGGGACAGGGTGGGAGCAGTACTTC; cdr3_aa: CASRGTGWEQYF
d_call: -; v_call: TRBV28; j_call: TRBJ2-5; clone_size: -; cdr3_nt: TGTGCCACCTCGGTTAACCAAGAGACCCAGTACTTC; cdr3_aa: CATSVNQETQYF
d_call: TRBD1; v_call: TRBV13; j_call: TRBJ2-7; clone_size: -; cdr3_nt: TGTGCCAGCAGCCCCCGTACAGGGGGCTACTACGAGCAGTACTTC; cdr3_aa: CASSPRTGGYYEQYF
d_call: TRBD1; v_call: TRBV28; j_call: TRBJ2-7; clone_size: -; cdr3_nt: TGTGCCAGCAGTTTACCGGGACAGGGAAGGGTAAGGCAGTACTTC; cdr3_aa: CASSLPGQGRVRQYF
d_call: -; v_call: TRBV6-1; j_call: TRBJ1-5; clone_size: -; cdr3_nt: TGTGCCAGCAGTGGACAGGATAGCAATCAGCCCCAGCATTTT; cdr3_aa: CASSGQDSNQPQHF
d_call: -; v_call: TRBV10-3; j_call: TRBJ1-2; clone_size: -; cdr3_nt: TGTGCCATCAGTGGGACAGCTAACTATGGCTACACCTTC; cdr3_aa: CAISGTANYGYTF
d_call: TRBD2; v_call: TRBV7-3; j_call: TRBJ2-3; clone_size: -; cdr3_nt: TGTGCCAGCAGCTTACTCCCTAGCGGGAACACAGATACGCAGTATTTT; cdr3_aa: CASSLLPSGNTDTQYF
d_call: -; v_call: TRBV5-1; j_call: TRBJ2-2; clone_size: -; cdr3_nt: TGCGCCAGCGGCCTCACCCAGCTGAACACCGGGGAGCTGTTTTTT; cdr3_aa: CASGLTQLNTGELFF
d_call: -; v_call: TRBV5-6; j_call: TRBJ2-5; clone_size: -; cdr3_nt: TGTGCCAGCAGCATTCCGGGAACTCAAGAGACCCAGTACTTC; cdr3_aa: CASSIPGTQETQYF
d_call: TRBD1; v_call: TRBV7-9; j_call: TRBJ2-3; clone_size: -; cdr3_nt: TGTGCCAGCAGCCGGGACAGGGCACGAGATACGCAGTATTTT; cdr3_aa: CASSRDRARDTQYF
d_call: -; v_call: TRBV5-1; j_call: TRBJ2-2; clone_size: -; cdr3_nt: TGCGCCAGCACCATAGAACCCGGGGAGCTGTTTTTT; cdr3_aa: CASTIEPGELFF
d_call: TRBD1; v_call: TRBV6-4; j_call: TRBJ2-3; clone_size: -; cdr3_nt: TGTGCCAGCAGTGAAGGGACAGATTCAGATACGCAGTATTTT; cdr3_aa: CASSEGTDSDTQYF
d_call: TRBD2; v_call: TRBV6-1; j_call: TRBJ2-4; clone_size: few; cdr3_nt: TGTGCCAGCAGTGAAGAGGTCAGTACGCTTAGGACTAGGGGAGCCAAAAACATTCAGTACTTC; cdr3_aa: CASSEEVSTLRTRGAKNIQYF
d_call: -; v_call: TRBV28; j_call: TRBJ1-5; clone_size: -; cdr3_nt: TGTGCCAGCACCCCAGGGATCGGCCAGCCCCAGCATTTT; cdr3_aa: CASTPGIGQPQHF
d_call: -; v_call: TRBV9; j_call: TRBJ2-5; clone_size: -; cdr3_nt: TGTGCCAGCAGCGTAGCCGGCCAAGAGACCCAGTACTTC; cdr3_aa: CASSVAGQETQYF
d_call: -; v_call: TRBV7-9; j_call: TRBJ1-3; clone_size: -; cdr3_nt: TGTGCCAGCAGCCCCACCGGGTCCTCTGGAAACACCATATATTTT; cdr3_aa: CASSPTGSSGNTIYF
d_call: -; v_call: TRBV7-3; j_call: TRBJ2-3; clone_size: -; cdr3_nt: TGTGCCAGCAGCTTTGGCCAGGGGAGCACAGATACGCAGTATTTT; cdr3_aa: CASSFGQGSTDTQYF
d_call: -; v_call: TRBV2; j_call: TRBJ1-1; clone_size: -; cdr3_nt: TGTGCCAGCAGTGAAGCAGAGAACACTGAAGCTTTCTTT; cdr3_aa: CASSEAENTEAFF
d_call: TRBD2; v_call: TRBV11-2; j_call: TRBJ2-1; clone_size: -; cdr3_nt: TGTGCCAGCAGCTTATCACCGGGCGGGCCCGGGGGGAATGAGCAGTTCTTC; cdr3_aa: CASSLSPGGPGGNEQFF
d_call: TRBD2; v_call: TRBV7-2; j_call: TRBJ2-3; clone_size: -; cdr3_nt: TGTGCCAGCAGCTTCAGCGGGATAGGCGCAGATACGCAGTATTTT; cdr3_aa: CASSFSGIGADTQYF
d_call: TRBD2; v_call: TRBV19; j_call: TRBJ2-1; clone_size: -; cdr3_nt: TGTGCCAGTAGTATTACTAGCGGAGCCGGTCATGAGCAGTTCTTC; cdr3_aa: CASSITSGAGHEQFF